The T cell receptor beta chain described here comes from a study of identical twins. This clonotype turned up a few times. As yet, its antigen is unknown. One entry per CDR3 protein, called by TCRdb with MiXCR from the 5' RACE reads. The profile shows approximately 470,000 distinct CDR3 sequences, approximately 15% of them singletons. Study findings and constraints: Models, which agreed with sharing between unrelated individuals, nonetheless underestimated the out-of-frame TCR alpha sharing seen in monozygotic twins. Abundant beta clonotypes from cord blood bore fewer insertions; memory repertoires lacked this pattern. Donors were not followed over many years; analysis was cross-sectional.

Germline CDR1 is KGHSH and CDR2 is LQKENI. V was clipped by 3 bases and J by 4 bases; unmatched bases: 5. The CDR3 has 16 residues. This sample was shared with a second study, whose subject was yellow fever vaccine responses in identical twins.

This chain links TRBV18 with TRBJ2-3, with TRBD2 matching 12 bases. The TCR was taken from a woman aged 18-29 years in good health. What was sequenced was CD4+ T cells sorted from blood. In DNA, the CDR3 is TGTGCCAGCTCACCCCGGACTAGCGGGAAAGCAGATACGCAGTATTTT. Protein product: CASSPRTSGKADTQYF.